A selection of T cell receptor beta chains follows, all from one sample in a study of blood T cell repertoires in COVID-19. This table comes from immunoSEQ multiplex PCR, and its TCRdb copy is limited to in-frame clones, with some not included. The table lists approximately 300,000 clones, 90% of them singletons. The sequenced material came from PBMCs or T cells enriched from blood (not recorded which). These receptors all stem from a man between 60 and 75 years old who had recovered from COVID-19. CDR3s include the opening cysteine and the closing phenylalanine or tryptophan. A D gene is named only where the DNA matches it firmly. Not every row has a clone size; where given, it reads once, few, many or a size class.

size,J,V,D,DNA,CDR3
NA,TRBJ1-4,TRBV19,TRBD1,TGTGCCAGTAGTATGGGGACAGGAGAAAAACTGTTTTTT,CASSMGTGEKLFF
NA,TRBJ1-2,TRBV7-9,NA,TGTGCCAGCAGCACCCTCGGGGGGGGCTACACCTTC,CASSTLGGGYTF
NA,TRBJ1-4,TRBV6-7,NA,TGTGCCAGCAGTTACTCGGGGGCCGTGCGGGGGCTAGGGGAAAAACTGTTTTTT,CASSYSGAVRGLGEKLFF
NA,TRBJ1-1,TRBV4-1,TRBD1,TGCGCCAGCAGCCAACAGACGACAGGGAGGAACACTGAAGCTTTCTTT,CASSQQTTGRNTEAFF
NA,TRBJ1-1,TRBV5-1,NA,TGCGCCAGCAGCCAAACAGCAAGGAACACTGAAGCTTTCTTT,CASSQTARNTEAFF
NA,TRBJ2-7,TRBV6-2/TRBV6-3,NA,TGTGCCAGCAGTTTGGACAGCCTCTCCTACGAGCAGTACTTC,CASSLDSLSYEQYF
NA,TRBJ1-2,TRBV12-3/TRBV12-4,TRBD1,TGTGCCAGCAGTACGACAGGGGGAAGGGGCTACACCTTC,CASSTTGGRGYTF
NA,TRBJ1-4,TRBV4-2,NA,TGTGCCAGCAGCCTTTCTCCCGGGAATGAAAAACTGTTTTTT,CASSLSPGNEKLFF
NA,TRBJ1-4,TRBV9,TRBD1,TGTGCCAGCAGCGCGGGACAGATTAATGAAAAACTGTTTTTT,CASSAGQINEKLFF
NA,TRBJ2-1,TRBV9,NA,TGTGCCAGCAGCGTAGCTGTTTACAATGAGCAGTTCTTC,CASSVAVYNEQFF
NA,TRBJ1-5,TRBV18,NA,TGTGCCAGCTCACCACCGGGCGGGGGGATGCATCAGCCCCAGCATTTT,CASSPPGGGMHQPQHF
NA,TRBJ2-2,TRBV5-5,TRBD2,TGTGCCAGCAGCTACCTCCCCGCTAGCGGGAACACCGGGGAGCTGTTTTTT,CASSYLPASGNTGELFF
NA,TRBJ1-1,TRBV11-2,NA,TGTGCCAGCAGGGATACAGGGCTGGGTGCTTTCTTT,CASRDTGLGAFF
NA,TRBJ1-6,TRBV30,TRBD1,TGTGCCTGGAACAGGGGAGATTCACCCCTCCACTTT,CAWNRGDSPLHF
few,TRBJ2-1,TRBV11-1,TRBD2,TGTGCCAGCAGCTTAAGCCTAGCGGGGATGAATGAGCAGTTCTTC,CASSLSLAGMNEQFF
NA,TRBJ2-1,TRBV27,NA,TGTGCCAGCAGTTTATCCGGGAATGAGCAGTTCTTC,CASSLSGNEQFF
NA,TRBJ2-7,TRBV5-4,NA,TGTGCCAGCAGCCTGGAGGGCGCAGGGATCACCTACGAGCAGTACTTC,CASSLEGAGITYEQYF
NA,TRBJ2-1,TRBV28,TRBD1,TGTGCCAGCAGTTACCAGGGGGCTATGAATGAGCAGTTCTTC,CASSYQGAMNEQFF
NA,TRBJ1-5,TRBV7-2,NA,TGTGCCAGCAGCTTAGCAGGGGGTGGCAATCAGCCCCAGCATTTT,CASSLAGGGNQPQHF
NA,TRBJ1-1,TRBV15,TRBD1,TGTGCCACCAGCACCAGGGACAGGGTCCCTGAAGCTTTCTTT,CATSTRDRVPEAFF
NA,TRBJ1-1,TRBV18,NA,TGTGCCAGCTCCCAGGGCCAGGAGAACACTGAAGCTTTCTTT,CASSQGQENTEAFF
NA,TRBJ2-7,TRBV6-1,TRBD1,TGTGCCAGCAGTGACCCGGGCACCGGGACAGGGCTCGACGAGCAGTACTTC,CASSDPGTGTGLDEQYF